This T cell receptor (beta chain) derives from a study of regulatory T cells in long-lasting Graves disease. Study overall: Graves' patients, newly diagnosed, had taken antithyroid drugs under 3 months.

In its sample, this clonotype was seen a few times. The target antigen is unknown. Time point here: newly diagnosed GD, antithyroid drugs for less than 3 months. Researchers made the TCR library from RNA that was extracted from PBMCs. This CDR3 region has 15 residues. V shed 7 bases and J 6 bases; nucleotides not matched to a gene: 14. Germline values: CDR1 MGHRA, CDR2 YSYEKL. Overall study results and limits: More public clonotypes were shared by persistent patients (around 2,800) than by new patients (about 1,000).

Arm-PCR of CDR3 regions and iRepertoire HTBI primers were used to build TCR beta libraries. TCRdb re-called the multiplex PCR reads with MiXCR, one entry per CDR3 protein. Seen here are hundreds of thousands of distinct CDR3 sequences, more than 15% observed once, and the top ten hold around a quarter. The sample also formed part of further work on T cells in Graves' hyperthyroidism and ophthalmopathy. Per that study: Uncontrolled infection, other autoimmune disease, pregnancy and lactation each barred patients from inclusion.

Sequencing was performed on peripheral blood mononuclear cells (PBMCs), taken at new diagnosis, from a patient treated with antithyroid drugs. The sequence was collected from a middle-aged woman with Graves disease. The gene calls are TRBV4-1 and TRBJ1-2; 7 nucleotides match TRBD1. In DNA form, the CDR3 reads TGCGCCAGCAACAATGCACAGGGGTCAGTGGATGGCTACACCTTC. It yields the protein CASNNAQGSVDGYTF.